This TCR beta chain was sequenced in a study of T cells in Graves' hyperthyroidism and ophthalmopathy. Regarding the study as a whole: Most expanded thyroid clonotypes above 0.001 recurred in blood.

From RNA transcripts, TCR beta CDR3 regions were amplified. A first-round RT-PCR of the TCR CDR3 used the HTBI primer set. TCRdb called the multiplex PCR reads again in MiXCR, with one record for every CDR3 protein. The profile shows about 570,000 distinct CDR3 sequences, just over 45% of them singletons. The table lists this clonotype with many counts. Its antigen is still unknown. Germline V gene sequence: CDR1 SGHRS, CDR2 YFSETQ. Trimming left V 2 bases short and J 5 bases short, with 14 bases between. CDR3 size: 14 residues. The chain recombines TRBV5-1 with TRBJ2-7; possibly TRBD1 or TRBD2 for D (6 bases each). The sequenced sample was peripheral blood or thyroid tissue (not recorded which). This sequence originates from an adult woman with Graves' disease, either hyperthyroidism or ophthalmopathy (not recorded which). This CDR3 is CASSFTGANDEQYF. For the CDR3, the DNA is TGCGCCAGCAGCTTCACGGGGGCGAACGACGAGCAGTACTTC.